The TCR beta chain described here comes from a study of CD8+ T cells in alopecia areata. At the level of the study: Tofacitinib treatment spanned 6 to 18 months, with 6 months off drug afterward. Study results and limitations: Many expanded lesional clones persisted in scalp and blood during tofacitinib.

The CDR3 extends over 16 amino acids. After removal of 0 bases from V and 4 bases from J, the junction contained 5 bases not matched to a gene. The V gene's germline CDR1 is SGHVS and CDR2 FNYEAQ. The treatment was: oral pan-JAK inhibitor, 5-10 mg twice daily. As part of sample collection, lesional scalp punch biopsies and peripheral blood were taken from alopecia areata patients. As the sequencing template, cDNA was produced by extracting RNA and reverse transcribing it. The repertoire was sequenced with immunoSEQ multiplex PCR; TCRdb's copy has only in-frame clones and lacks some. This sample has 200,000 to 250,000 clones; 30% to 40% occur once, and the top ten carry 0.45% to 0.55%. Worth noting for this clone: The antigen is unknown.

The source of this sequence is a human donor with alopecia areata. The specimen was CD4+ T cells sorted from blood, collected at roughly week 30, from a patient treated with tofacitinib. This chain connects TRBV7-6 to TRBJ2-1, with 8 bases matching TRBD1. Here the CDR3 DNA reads TGTGCCAGCAGCTTAGCAGGACAGGGACCATACAATGAGCAGTTCTTC. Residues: CASSLAGQGPYNEQFF.